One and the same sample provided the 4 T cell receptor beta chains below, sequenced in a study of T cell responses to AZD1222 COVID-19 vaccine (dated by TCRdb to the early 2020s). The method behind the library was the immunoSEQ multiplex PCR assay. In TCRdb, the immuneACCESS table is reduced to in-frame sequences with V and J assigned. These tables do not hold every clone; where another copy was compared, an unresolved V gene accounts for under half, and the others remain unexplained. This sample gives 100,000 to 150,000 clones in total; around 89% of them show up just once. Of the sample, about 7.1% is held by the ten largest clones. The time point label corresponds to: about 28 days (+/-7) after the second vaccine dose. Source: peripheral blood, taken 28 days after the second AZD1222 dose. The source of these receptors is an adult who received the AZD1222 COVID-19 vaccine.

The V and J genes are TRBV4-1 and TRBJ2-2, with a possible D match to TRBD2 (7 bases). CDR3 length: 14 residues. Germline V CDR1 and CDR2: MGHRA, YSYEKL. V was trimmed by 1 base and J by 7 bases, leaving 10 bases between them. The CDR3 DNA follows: TGCGCCAGCAGCCAAGTCGGGGGGCGCGGGGAGCTGTTTTTT. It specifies CASSQVGGRGELFF.

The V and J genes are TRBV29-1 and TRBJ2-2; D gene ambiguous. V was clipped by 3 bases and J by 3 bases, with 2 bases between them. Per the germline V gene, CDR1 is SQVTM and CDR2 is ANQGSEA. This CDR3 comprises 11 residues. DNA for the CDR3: TGCAGCGTTGAGGACACCGGGGAGCTGTTTTTT. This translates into CSVEDTGELFF.

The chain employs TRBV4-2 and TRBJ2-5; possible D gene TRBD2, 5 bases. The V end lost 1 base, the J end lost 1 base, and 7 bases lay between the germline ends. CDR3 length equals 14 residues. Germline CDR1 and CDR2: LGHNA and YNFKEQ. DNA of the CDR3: TGTGCCAGCAGCCAAGGTAGCGCCCAAGAGACCCAGTACTTC. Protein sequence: CASSQGSAQETQYF.

This CDR3 reads CATSRDGNRGEQYF. The CDR3 DNA reads TGTGCCACCAGCAGAGATGGGAACAGGGGCGAGCAGTACTTC. This sequence joins TRBV15 and TRBJ2-7; 7 bases fit TRBD1. This CDR3 has 14 amino acids. The germline V gene encodes CDR1 LNHNV and CDR2 YYDKDF (reference sequence). V lost 0 bases and J lost 6; bases outside the gene matches: 5.